Detailed here is one TCR beta chain. Its antigen remains unidentified. This entry belongs to a study of T cell responses to AZD1222 COVID-19 vaccine. Study-level points and caveats: There were vaccine-associated CD4 TCRs across spike, dominant at 160-218 and 743-854. Just six AZD1222 recipients were seropositive at baseline.

Here immunoSEQ multiplex PCR was the method, and the copy in TCRdb shows in-frame clones only, minus some. The sample consists of almost 50,000 clones, approximately 80% of them appearing once. Sequencing used peripheral blood, obtained on day 0 of MenACWY control vaccination. The source of this sequence is an adult in good health.

The CDR3 loop is CASSLVGHEQYF. The CDR3 DNA sequence: TGTGCCAGCAGTTTAGTTGGCCACGAGCAGTACTTC. V usage is TRBV6-5 and J usage is TRBJ2-7; D not resolved. V was shortened by 4 bases and J by 5 bases, with 9 bases between the two germline ends. The length of the CDR3 is 12 residues. The germline CDR1 and CDR2 sequences are MNHEY and SVGAGI.